This T cell receptor beta chain emerged from a study of OX40 agonist ivuxolimab in advanced cancers. Study-wide context: Every 2 weeks, patients received ivuxolimab intravenously, dosed at 0.01 to 10 mg/kg. Hepatocellular carcinoma, melanoma, renal cell or head and neck cancer affected the dose-escalation patients. General study points: Expanded clones belonging to CD8+ T cells outnumbered, on average, those of CD4+. At 0.1 to 3.0 mg/kg, CD4+ and CD8+ blood T cells expanded clonally by week 6.

With regard to this clone: Its antigen is unknown.

Method: immunoSEQ multiplex PCR; TCRdb's copy keeps in-frame clones and lacks some. The sample holds about 76,000 clones, 85% seen once. The TCR sequence derives from an adult with an advanced solid tumor such as melanoma, head and neck, liver or kidney cancer. The source material was CD4+ or CD8+ T cells sorted from blood, sampled in a trial of the OX40 agonist ivuxolimab.

CDR3 region: CASSVEYYEQYF. CDR3 bases: TGTGCCAGCAGCGTGGAGTACTACGAGCAGTACTTC. The chain joins TRBV5-6 to TRBJ2-7; no clear D gene. The V end was cut by 4 bases, the J end by 3 bases, with 8 bases between. CDR3 length equals 12 residues. The germline V gene has CDR1 SGHDT and CDR2 YYEEEE.